Detailed here is one T cell receptor beta chain. Trimming at V came to 7 bases and at J to 1 base, leaving 3 bases not matched to a gene. Germline values: CDR1 SNHLY, CDR2 FYNNEI. The CDR3 has 13 residues. Sequencing was performed with immunoSEQ multiplex PCR; in TCRdb, only in-frame clones are kept and a portion is missing. In the table there are about 30,000 clones, roughly 94% of which are singletons. The sample belongs to a study of T cells in tuberculosis. Study-level information: IGRA-negative adolescents, IGRA-positive adolescents with latent tuberculosis and adults with active tuberculosis formed this South African cohort.

The TCR originated in a donor under 30 with latent tuberculosis or without tuberculosis infection. Sequencing was performed on PBMCs. The chain links TRBV2 to TRBJ1-1; 7 nucleotides agree with TRBD1. For the CDR3, the DNA is TGTGCCAGCACTCGGGACAGGAACACTGAAGCTTTCTTT. Translation: CASTRDRNTEAFF. Supplemented by reference TRBV2 and TRBJ1-1, the full variable domain reads EPEVTQTPSHQVTQMGQEVILRCVPISNHLYFYWYRQILGQKVEFLVSFYNNEISEKSEIFDDQFSVERPDGSNFTLKIRSTKLEDSAMYFCASTRDRNTEAFFGQGTRLTVV.